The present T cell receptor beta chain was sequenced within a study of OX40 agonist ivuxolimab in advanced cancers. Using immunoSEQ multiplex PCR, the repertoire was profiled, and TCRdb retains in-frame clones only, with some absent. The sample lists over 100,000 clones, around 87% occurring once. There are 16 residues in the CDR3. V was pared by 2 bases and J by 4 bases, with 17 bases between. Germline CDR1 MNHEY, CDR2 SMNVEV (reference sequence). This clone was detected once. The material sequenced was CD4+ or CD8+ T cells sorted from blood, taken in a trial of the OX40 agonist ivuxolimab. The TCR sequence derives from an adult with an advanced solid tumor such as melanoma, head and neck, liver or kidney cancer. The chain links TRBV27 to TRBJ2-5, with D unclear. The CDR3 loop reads CASSLRKSGEVETQYF. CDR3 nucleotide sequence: TGTGCCAGCAGTTTAAGGAAATCAGGAGAGGTAGAGACCCAGTACTTC.